The 13 T cell receptor beta chains reported below all come from one sample, sequenced in a study of OX40 agonist ivuxolimab in advanced cancers. The method was immunoSEQ multiplex PCR; TCRdb's version includes in-frame clones alone and lacks a portion of them. The table lists tens of thousands of clones, roughly four fifths of them singletons. This material consisted of CD4+ or CD8+ T cells sorted from blood, taken in a trial of the OX40 agonist ivuxolimab. These receptors were obtained from an adult with an advanced solid tumor such as melanoma, head and neck, liver or kidney cancer.

This rearrangement joins TRBV28 to TRBJ1-2, with 12 bases that match TRBD1. The germline CDR1 and CDR2 sequences are MDHEN and SYDVKM. The V segment lost 5 bases and the J segment 6 bases; nucleotides outside the gene matches: 13. The CDR3 runs to 17 residues. For the CDR3, the DNA is TGTGCCAGCAGTCCCACCGGGACAGGGGGCGGAGTAGATGGCTACACCTTC. Translated, it gives CASSPTGTGGGVDGYTF.

V and J are TRBV4-3 and TRBJ1-4; TRBD1 matches 7 bases. CDR3 length: 15 residues. Germline V gene sequence: CDR1 LGHNA, CDR2 YSLEER. V gave up 0 bases and J gave up 8 bases; unmatched junction bases: 6. CDR3 DNA sequence: TGCGCCAGCAGCCAAGATCGACAGGGCCGAGAAAAACTGTTTTTT. This sequence encodes CASSQDRQGREKLFF.

In this sample, this clone turned up once. The chain recombines TRBV4-1 with TRBJ1-1; D is unresolved. V was cut by 0 bases and J by 1 base, with 9 bases left in between. CDR3 length equals 15 residues. CDR1 is MGHRA and CDR2 is YSYEKL in the germline V gene. CDR3 bases: TGCGCCAGCAGCCAAGATTTCGGGTGGAACACTGAAGCTTTCTTT. Translating it yields CASSQDFGWNTEAFF.

The V gene is TRBV9, the J gene TRBJ2-1; 7 bases agree with TRBD2. The length of the CDR3 is 16 residues. CDR1 and CDR2 (germline): SGDLS, YYNGEE. The V and J ends lost 2 bases and 2 bases, in that order; junction bases with no gene match: 7. The CDR3 DNA reads as TGTGCCAGCAGCGTCTTTGGGGGGGGAGCCTACAATGAGCAGTTCTTC. Its protein is CASSVFGGGAYNEQFF.

The chain couples TRBV7-2 to TRBJ1-6, with 8 bases fitting TRBD1. The germline V gene has CDR1 SGHTA and CDR2 FQGNSA. The CDR3 spans 15 residues. The J segment lost 5 bases and the V segment lost 5 bases, leaving 5 bases of the junction unmatched. The CDR3 region has the DNA TGTGCCAGCAGCCCCCAGACAGGGGATAATTCACCCCTCCACTTT. Amino acids: CASSPQTGDNSPLHF. Based on the CDR3 plus reference TRBV7-2 and TRBJ1-6, the full variable domain is GAGVSQSPSNKVTEKGKDVELRCDPISGHTALYWYRQSLGQGLEFLIYFQGNSAPDKSGLPSDRFSAERTGGSVSTLTIQRTQQEDSAVYLCASSPQTGDNSPLHFGNGTRLTVT.

CDR3 sequence reads: CASSVGPPGNTIYF. DNA of the CDR3: TGTGCCAGCAGCGTAGGGCCCCCGGGAAACACCATATATTTT. The genes are TRBV9 and TRBJ1-3; D gene uncertain. This CDR3 region has 14 residues. Per germline, CDR1 SGDLS and CDR2 YYNGEE. With 0 bases removed from V and 4 bases from J, the gap between germline ends came to 8 bases.

This clone was recorded a few times. The chain is built from TRBV28 and TRBJ2-4, with TRBD1 identical over 7 bases. This CDR3 contains 17 residues. V lost 4 bases, J lost 1 base, and 10 bases stayed unmatched. Germline CDR1 and CDR2: MDHEN and SYDVKM. CDR3 residues: CASSSRMDRRAKNIQYF. CDR3 DNA sequence: TGTGCCAGCAGTTCCCGAATGGACAGGCGGGCCAAAAACATTCAGTACTTC.

The rearrangement uses TRBV6-5 and TRBJ2-5; 11 bases align to TRBD2. The DNA end is more similar to TRBJ2-7, so the J call may be wrong. Germline V gene lookup returns CDR1 MNHEY and CDR2 SVGAGI. The CDR3 is made up of 16 amino acids. CDR3 DNA: TGTGCCAGCAGTTACTCGACTAGCGGGGCCTCCTACGAGCAGTACTTC. Its protein product is CASSYSTSGASYEQYF.

The chain couples TRBV5-4 to TRBJ2-6, with 8 bases fitting TRBD2. CDR3 length equals 17 residues. Germline trimming cut 1 base from V and 2 bases from J; bases unmatched to any gene: 5. Germline V gene lookup returns CDR1 SGHNT and CDR2 YYREEE (reference sequence). CDR3 DNA: TGTGCCAGCAGCTTGTTCGGGGGGGCCGCTGGGGCCAACGTCCTGACTTTC. The encoded protein is CASSLFGGAAGANVLTF.

Concerning this clone itself: A junction boundary mismatches the germline segment, possibly from a read error. The chain joins TRBV4-1 to TRBJ2-4, with TRBD1 identical over 7 bases. The CDR3 is 14 amino acids. Germline values: CDR1 MGHRA, CDR2 YSYEKL. The CDR3 DNA reads as TGCGCCAGCAGCCAAGATCCCATGGACAGGACAGTAGGATTC. Protein product: CASSQDPMDRTVGF.

This clone was seen only once. The V gene is TRBV11-1, the J gene TRBJ2-5, with 7 bases lining up with TRBD2. The V gene end was trimmed by 2 bases and the J gene end by 7 bases; junction bases not matched to a gene: 13. Germline V lookup: CDR1 SGHAT, CDR2 FQDESV (reference sequence). The CDR3 is made up of 16 amino acids. The CDR3 DNA reads as TGTGCCAGCAGCTTAAGCGAGGGGAGGGCCGATCGGACCCAGTACTTC. This encodes CASSLSEGRADRTQYF.

The chain employs TRBV6-5 and TRBJ2-5; 8 bases fit TRBD1. The CDR3 is 14 residues long. Trimming cost V 4 bases and J 7 bases; bases outside gene matches: 8. From germline, CDR1 is MNHEY and CDR2 SVGAGI. CDR3 in amino acids: CASSSTGTGSTQYF. CDR3 coding DNA: TGTGCCAGCAGTTCTACAGGGACAGGCTCGACCCAGTACTTC.

The V and J genes are TRBV1 and TRBJ2-1; TRBD2, the table's D call, was not compared with the DNA. TRBV1 is classified as a pseudogene. CDR3 length equals 15 residues. This CDR3 reads CTSSQEERFSNEQFF. The CDR3, as DNA: TGCACCAGCAGCCAAGAGGAGAGATTCTCCAATGAGCAGTTCTTC.